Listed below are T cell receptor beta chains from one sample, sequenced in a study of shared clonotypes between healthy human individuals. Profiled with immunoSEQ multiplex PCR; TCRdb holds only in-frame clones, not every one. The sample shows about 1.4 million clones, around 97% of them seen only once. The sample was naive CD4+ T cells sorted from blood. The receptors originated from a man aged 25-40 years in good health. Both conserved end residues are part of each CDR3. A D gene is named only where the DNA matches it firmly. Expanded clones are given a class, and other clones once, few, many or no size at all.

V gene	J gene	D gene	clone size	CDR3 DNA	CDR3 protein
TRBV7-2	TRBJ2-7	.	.	TGTGCCAGCAGCCACCAGGTTCCCTACGAGCAGTACTTC	CASSHQVPYEQYF
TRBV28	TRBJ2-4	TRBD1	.	TGTGCCAGCAGACCAGGGGGAAACATTCAGTACTTC	CASRPGGNIQYF
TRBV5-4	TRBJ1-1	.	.	TGTGCCAGCAGCTCGGAGACCCAGGGGTACACTGAAGCTTTCTTT	CASSSETQGYTEAFF
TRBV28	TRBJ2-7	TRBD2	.	TGTGCCAGCTCGATACTAGCGGGAGGTCGACGATGGGGGCAGTACTTC	CASSILAGGRRWGQYF
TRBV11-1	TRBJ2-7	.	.	TGTGCCAGCAGCTTAGCGCTTAAAGGGGGGCAAACCTACGAGCAGTACTTC	CASSLALKGGQTYEQYF
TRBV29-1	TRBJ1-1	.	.	TGCAGCGCCGGACAGTTCCGCACTGAAGCTTTCTTT	CSAGQFRTEAFF
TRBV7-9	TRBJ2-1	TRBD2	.	TGTGCCAGCAGCCGGACTAGCGCAGACAATGAGCAGTTCTTC	CASSRTSADNEQFF
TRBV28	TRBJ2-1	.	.	TGTGCCAGCAGCTACAATGAGCAGTTCTTC	CASSYNEQFF
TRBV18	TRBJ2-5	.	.	TGTGCCAGCTCACCTAGGGGCTCAGAGACCCAGTACTTC	CASSPRGSETQYF
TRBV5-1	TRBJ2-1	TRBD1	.	TGCGCCAGCAGCTTGGGCCTCCGGGACAGGTTACGGAATGAGCAGTTCTTC	CASSLGLRDRLRNEQFF
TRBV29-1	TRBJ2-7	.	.	TGCAGATATTTCGCGGGGTGGGTCGAGCAGTACTTC	CRYFAGWVEQYF
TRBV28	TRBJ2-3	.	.	TGTGCCAGCAGGTACTCAGGGATGACGGCAGATACGCAGTATTTT	CASRYSGMTADTQYF
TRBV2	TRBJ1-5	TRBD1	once	TGTGCCACCCGGGACAGGATGAATCAGCCCCAGCATTTT	CATRDRMNQPQHF
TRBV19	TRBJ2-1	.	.	TGTGCCAGTACCGCCCCAGGACAGAGCTCCTACAATGAGCAGTTCTTC	CASTAPGQSSYNEQFF
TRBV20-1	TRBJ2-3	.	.	TGCAGTGCCGGCGGCCCTGATACGCAGTATTTT	CSAGGPDTQYF
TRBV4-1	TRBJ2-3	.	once	TGCGCCAGCAGCCTCGTCGTTGGTACGCAGTATTTT	CASSLVVGTQYF
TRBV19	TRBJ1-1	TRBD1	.	TGTGCCAGTGGATACAGGGGTCTCTGGACTGAAGCTTTCTTT	CASGYRGLWTEAFF
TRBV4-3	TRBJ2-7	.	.	TGCGCCAGCAGCCCCCTTGTTGTCGGGGCCTACGAGCAGTACTTC	CASSPLVVGAYEQYF
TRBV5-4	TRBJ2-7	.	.	TGTGCCAGCAGCCCCCCCGCATCCAACGAGCAGTACTTC	CASSPPASNEQYF
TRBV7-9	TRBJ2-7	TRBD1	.	TGTGCCAGCAGTCGGACAGGGGTGGACGAGCAGTACTTC	CASSRTGVDEQYF
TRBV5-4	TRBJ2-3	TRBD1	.	TGTGCCAGCAGGAACGCGCTAAACAGGGGGGGCACAGATACGCAGTATTTT	CASRNALNRGGTDTQYF
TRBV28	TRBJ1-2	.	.	TGTGCCAGCAGTTTGATCGGGGGTTATGGCTACACCTTC	CASSLIGGYGYTF
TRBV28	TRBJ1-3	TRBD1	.	TGTGCCAGCAGTTCCCGGGACAGGGGGCGGAAAGGCTCTGGAAACACCATATATTTT	CASSSRDRGRKGSGNTIYF
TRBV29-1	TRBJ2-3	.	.	TGCAGCGTTCGACTCTACACAGATACGCAGTATTTT	CSVRLYTDTQYF
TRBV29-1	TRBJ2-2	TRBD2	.	TGCGTCGGCGGAGCGGGAGCGTACACCGGGGAGCTGTTTTTT	CVGGAGAYTGELFF
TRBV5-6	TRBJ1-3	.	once	TGTGCCAGCAGCTTAAAACCGGCGGGACGGCACTCTGGAAACACCATATATTTT	CASSLKPAGRHSGNTIYF
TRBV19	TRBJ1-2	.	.	TGTGCCTCCAGATTGAGGTCCTATGGCTACACCTTC	CASRLRSYGYTF
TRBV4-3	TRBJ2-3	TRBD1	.	TGCGCCAGCAGCCAACTTATACAGGGGTTCGGCACAGATACGCAGTATTTT	CASSQLIQGFGTDTQYF
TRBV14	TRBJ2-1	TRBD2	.	TGTGCCAGCAGGAACCCGGGACGGAAGGTTCCCGGGACTAGCGATGAGCAGTTCTTC	CASRNPGRKVPGTSDEQFF
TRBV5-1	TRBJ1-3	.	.	TGCGCCAGCAATAACAAAACAGGGAGCTCTGGAAACACCATATATTTT	CASNNKTGSSGNTIYF
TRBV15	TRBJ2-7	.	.	TGTGCCACCAGCAGAGGGGCCGTCTACGAGCAGTACTTC	CATSRGAVYEQYF
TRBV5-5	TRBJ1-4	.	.	TGTGCCAGCAGCCCCTATCTCGGAACAACTAATGAAAAACTGTTTTTT	CASSPYLGTTNEKLFF
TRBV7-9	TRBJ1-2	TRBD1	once	TGTGCCAGCAGCTTAAAAGGGGGCGACTATGGCTACACCTTC	CASSLKGGDYGYTF
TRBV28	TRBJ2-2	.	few	TGTGCCAGCAGTTTATGGAGCCAGCTCACCGGGGAGCTGTTTTTT	CASSLWSQLTGELFF
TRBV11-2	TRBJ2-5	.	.	TGTGCCAGCAGCTGGGGCAGAAAAGAGACCCAGTACTTC	CASSWGRKETQYF
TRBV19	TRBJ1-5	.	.	TGTGCCAGTAGTATCTCGAGGGGCGATTATCAGCCCCAGCATTTT	CASSISRGDYQPQHF
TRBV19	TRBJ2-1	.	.	TGTGCCAGTAGTTCCGGGTTTCGGAATGAGCAGTTCTTC	CASSSGFRNEQFF
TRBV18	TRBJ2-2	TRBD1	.	TGTGCCAGCTCACCCCGGGACAGGGGGCTGACCGGGGAGCTGTTTTTT	CASSPRDRGLTGELFF
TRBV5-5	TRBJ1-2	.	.	TGTGCCAGCAGCCGCGATGTTTCCTATGGCTACACCTTC	CASSRDVSYGYTF